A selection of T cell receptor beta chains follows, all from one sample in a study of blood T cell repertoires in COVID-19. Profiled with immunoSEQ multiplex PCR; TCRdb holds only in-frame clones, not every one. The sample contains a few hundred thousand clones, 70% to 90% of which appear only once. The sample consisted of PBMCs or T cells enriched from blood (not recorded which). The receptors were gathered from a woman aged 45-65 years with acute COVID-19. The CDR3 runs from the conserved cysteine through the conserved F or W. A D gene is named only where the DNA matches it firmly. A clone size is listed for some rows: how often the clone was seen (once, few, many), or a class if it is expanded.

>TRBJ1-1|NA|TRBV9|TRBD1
CASSVGGQGASEAFF
TGTGCCAGCAGCGTAGGGGGACAGGGGGCTTCTGAAGCTTTCTTT
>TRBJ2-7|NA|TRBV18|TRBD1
CASSPQGAGEQYF
TGTGCCAGCTCACCACAGGGGGCGGGCGAGCAGTACTTC
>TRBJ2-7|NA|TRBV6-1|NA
CASSEAGVFYEQYF
TGTGCCAGCAGTGAGGCAGGGGTCTTCTACGAGCAGTACTTC
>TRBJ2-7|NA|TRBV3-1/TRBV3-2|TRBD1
CASSRGQQYEQYF
TGTGCCAGCAGCCGGGGACAGCAGTACGAGCAGTACTTC
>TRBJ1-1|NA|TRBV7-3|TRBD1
CASSSAGTGNTEAFF
TGTGCCAGCAGCTCCGCAGGGACAGGCAACACTGAAGCTTTCTTT
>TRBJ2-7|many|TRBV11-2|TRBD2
CASSSIAGVAYEQYF
TGTGCCAGCAGCTCAATAGCGGGAGTGGCTTACGAGCAGTACTTC
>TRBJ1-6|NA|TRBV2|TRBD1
CASSGQGDSPLHF
TGTGCCAGCAGTGGACAGGGCGATTCACCCCTCCACTTT
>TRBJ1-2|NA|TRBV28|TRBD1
CASTLGGQSYGYTF
TGTGCCAGCACCCTAGGGGGACAGAGCTATGGCTACACCTTC
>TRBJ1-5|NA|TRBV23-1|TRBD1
CASSSRDSWGYSNQPQHF
TGCGCCAGCTCATCCCGGGACAGTTGGGGGTATAGCAATCAGCCCCAGCATTTT
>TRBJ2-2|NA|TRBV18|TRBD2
CASSLPSSGPGGELFF
TGTGCCAGCTCACTCCCTTCTAGCGGCCCGGGAGGGGAGCTGTTTTTT
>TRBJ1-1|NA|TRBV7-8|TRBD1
CASSLIGTGDSEAFF
TGTGCCAGCAGCTTAATCGGGACAGGGGACTCTGAAGCTTTCTTT
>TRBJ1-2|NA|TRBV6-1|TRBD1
CASSEGQGGGYTF
TGTGCCAGCAGTGAAGGACAGGGTGGTGGCTACACCTTC
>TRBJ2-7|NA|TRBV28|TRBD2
CASSSTSGSGYEQYF
TGTGCCAGCAGTAGTACTAGCGGGAGTGGGTACGAGCAGTACTTC
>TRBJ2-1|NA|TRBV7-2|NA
CASSLRQGNEQFF
TGTGCCAGCAGCTTACGGCAGGGTAATGAGCAGTTCTTC
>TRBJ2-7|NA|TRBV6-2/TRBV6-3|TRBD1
CASSYDRDEQYF
TGTGCCAGCAGTTACGACAGGGACGAGCAGTACTTC
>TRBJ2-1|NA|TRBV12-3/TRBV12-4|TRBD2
CASGGAGSNEQFF
TGTGCCAGCGGGGGAGCGGGATCTAATGAGCAGTTCTTC
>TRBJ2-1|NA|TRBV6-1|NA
CASSEPQRANEQFF
TGTGCCAGCAGTGAACCCCAGCGGGCAAATGAGCAGTTCTTC
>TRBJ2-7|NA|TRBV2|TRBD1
CASTGAGQGREQYF
TGTGCCAGCACTGGGGCGGGACAGGGGCGCGAGCAGTACTTC
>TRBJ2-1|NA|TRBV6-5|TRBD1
CASSPGTAYNEQFF
TGTGCCAGCAGTCCCGGGACAGCCTACAATGAGCAGTTCTTC
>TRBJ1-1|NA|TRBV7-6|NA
CASRQNTEAFF
TGTGCCAGCAGACAGAACACTGAAGCTTTCTTT
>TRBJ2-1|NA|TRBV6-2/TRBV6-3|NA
CASSYSIRQNNEQFF
TGTGCCAGCAGTTACTCGATCCGACAGAACAATGAGCAGTTCTTC
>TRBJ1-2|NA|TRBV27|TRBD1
CASSLLGQGAGGYTF
TGTGCCAGCAGTTTATTGGGACAGGGGGCAGGTGGCTACACCTTC
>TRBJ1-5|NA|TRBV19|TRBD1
CASRGQGGPVSNQPQHF
TGTGCCAGTAGGGGACAGGGGGGCCCCGTTAGCAATCAGCCCCAGCATTTT
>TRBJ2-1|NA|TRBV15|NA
CATSSDRLLDGSYEQFF
TGTGCCACCAGCAGCGACCGCCTCCTGGACGGGAGTTATGAGCAGTTCTTC
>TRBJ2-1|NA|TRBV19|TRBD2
CASSIDRAGVLNEQFF
TGTGCCAGTAGTATAGATCGGGCGGGGGTACTCAATGAGCAGTTCTTC
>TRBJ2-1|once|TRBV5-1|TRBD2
CASSLPGLAGVDEQFF
TGCGCCAGCAGCTTACCGGGACTAGCGGGAGTGGATGAGCAGTTCTTC
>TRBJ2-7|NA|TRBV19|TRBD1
CASSMRGQTTGAPYEQYF
TGTGCCAGTAGTATGAGGGGACAGACTACCGGGGCCCCCTACGAGCAGTACTTC
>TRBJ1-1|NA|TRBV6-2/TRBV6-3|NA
CASSLLQEGGTEAFF
TGTGCCAGCAGCCTACTACAAGAGGGAGGCACTGAAGCTTTCTTT
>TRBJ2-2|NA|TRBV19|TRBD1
CASGQGGVTGELFF
TGTGCCAGTGGACAGGGGGGGGTAACCGGGGAGCTGTTTTTT
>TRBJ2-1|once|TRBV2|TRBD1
CASSIRTGHNEQFF
TGTGCCAGCAGTATCCGGACAGGGCACAATGAGCAGTTCTTC
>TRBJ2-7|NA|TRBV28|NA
CASSFGHSYEQYF
TGTGCCAGCAGTTTTGGCCACTCCTACGAGCAGTACTTC
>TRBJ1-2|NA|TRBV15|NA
CATSRDRGAPLTYGYTF
TGTGCCACCAGCAGAGATCGGGGGGCGCCTTTAACCTATGGCTACACCTTC
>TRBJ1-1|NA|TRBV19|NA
CASAPEAGTEAFF
TGTGCCAGTGCACCCGAGGCCGGCACTGAAGCTTTCTTT
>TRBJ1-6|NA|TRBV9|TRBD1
CASSPQGAWSPLHF
TGTGCCAGCAGTCCACAGGGGGCTTGGTCACCCCTCCACTTT
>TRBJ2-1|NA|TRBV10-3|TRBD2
CAISEWGKSTSGSLGEQFF
TGTGCCATCAGTGAGTGGGGCAAATCGACTAGCGGGAGTTTAGGTGAGCAGTTCTTC
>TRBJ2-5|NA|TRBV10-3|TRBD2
CAIMRASGQETQYF
TGTGCCATCATGAGGGCTAGCGGACAAGAGACCCAGTACTTC
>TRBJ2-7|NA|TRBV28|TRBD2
CASSARTSGYEQYF
TGTGCCAGCAGTGCGAGGACTAGCGGATACGAGCAGTACTTC
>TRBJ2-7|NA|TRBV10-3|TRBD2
CAINRAGTGGYEQYF
TGTGCCATCAATCGGGCGGGGACGGGGGGATACGAGCAGTACTTC
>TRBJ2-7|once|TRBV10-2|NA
CASSEQGGGPYEQYF
TGCGCCAGCAGTGAGCAAGGAGGGGGCCCTTACGAGCAGTACTTC
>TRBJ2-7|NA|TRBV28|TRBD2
CASSSLAGDDEQYF
TGTGCCAGCAGTAGTCTAGCGGGAGATGACGAGCAGTACTTC
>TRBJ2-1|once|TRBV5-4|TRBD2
CASSPGLAGVRNEQFF
TGTGCCAGCAGCCCGGGACTAGCGGGAGTTCGGAATGAGCAGTTCTTC
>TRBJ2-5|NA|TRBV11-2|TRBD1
CASSLVPTGGRETQYF
TGTGCCAGCAGCTTAGTCCCCACAGGGGGAAGGGAGACCCAGTACTTC
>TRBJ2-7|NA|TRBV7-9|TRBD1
CASSLFAVQGNEQYF
TGTGCCAGCAGCTTATTCGCGGTACAGGGGAACGAGCAGTACTTC
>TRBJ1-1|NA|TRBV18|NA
CASSPVDRRNTEAFF
TGTGCCAGCTCACCCGTCGACAGGAGGAACACTGAAGCTTTCTTT
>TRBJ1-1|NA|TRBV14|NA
CASSQDTNTEAFF
TGTGCCAGCAGCCAGGACACTAACACTGAAGCTTTCTTT
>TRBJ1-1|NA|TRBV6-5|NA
CASTVQGGRAEAFF
TGTGCCAGCACCGTACAGGGCGGGAGGGCTGAAGCTTTCTTT
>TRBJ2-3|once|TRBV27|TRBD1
CASRSIDRGADTQYF
TGTGCCAGCAGATCGATCGACAGGGGGGCAGATACGCAGTATTTT
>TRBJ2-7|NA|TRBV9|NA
CASSHRENEQYF
TGTGCCAGCAGCCACCGGGAAAATGAGCAGTACTTC
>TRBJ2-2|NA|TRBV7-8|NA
CASSSGQWAKKNTGELFF
TGTGCCAGCAGCTCAGGACAGTGGGCTAAAAAGAACACCGGGGAGCTGTTTTTT
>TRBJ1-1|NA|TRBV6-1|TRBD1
CASSAYPGDRRRSEAFF
TGTGCCAGCAGTGCTTATCCAGGGGACAGGCGAAGGTCTGAAGCTTTCTTT
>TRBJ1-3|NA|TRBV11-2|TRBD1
CASSLGDRVYSGNTIYF
TGTGCCAGCAGCTTAGGGGACAGGGTGTATTCTGGAAACACCATATATTTT
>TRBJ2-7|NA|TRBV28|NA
CASSFRGPAYEQYF
TGTGCCAGCAGTTTCAGGGGCCCGGCCTACGAGCAGTACTTC
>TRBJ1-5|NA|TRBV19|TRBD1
CASSTTITGVNQPQHF
TGTGCCAGTAGTACTACAATTACAGGGGTCAATCAGCCCCAGCATTTT
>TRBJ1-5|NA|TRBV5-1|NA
CASSLDRENQPQHF
TGCGCCAGCAGCTTGGACAGGGAGAATCAGCCCCAGCATTTT
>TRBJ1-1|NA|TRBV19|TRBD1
CASSRDRGREAFF
TGTGCCAGTAGTCGGGACAGGGGGCGGGAAGCTTTCTTT
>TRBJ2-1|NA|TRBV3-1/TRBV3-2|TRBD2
CASSLAGGYYNEQFF
TGTGCCAGCAGCTTAGCGGGAGGCTACTACAATGAGCAGTTCTTC
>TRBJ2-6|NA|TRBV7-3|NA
CASSSGSLAGANVLTF
TGTGCCAGCAGCTCCGGATCTCTAGCTGGGGCCAACGTCCTGACTTTC